The T cell receptor (beta chain) described here comes from a study of T cells after yellow fever vaccination (dated by TCRdb to about 2019). Regarding the research as a whole: Libraries from fractions with low cell numbers were prepared with the SMART-Seq v4 Ultra Low Input RNA kit. To follow T-cell clones before and after primary and booster YFV17D yellow fever vaccination, bulk TCR alpha and beta repertoires were sequenced over time. Two healthy male donors made up the cohort, one aged 18 to 30 years and the other aged 30 to 40 years. Bulk PBMC replicates and cell subsets were isolated from blood drawn at multiple timepoints before and after both primary and secondary immunization.

TCR cDNA was synthesized by 5'RACE template switching, which introduced a universal primer site and unique molecular identifiers. Priming of cDNA synthesis was performed from both the TCR alpha and TCR beta constant segments. Two PCR steps were used to amplify libraries, with sample barcodes and sequencing adapters being added in the second step. Sequencing of the libraries was done on either Illumina HiSeq 2500 (2x100 bp) or NovaSeq (2x150 bp). Per the original workflow: MIGEC handled demultiplexing of reads and collapsing into UMI consensus sequences, while MiXCR performed V(D)J alignment. Vaccine-responding clonotypes were defined with edgeR using replicate PBMC samples, requiring FDR below 0.01 and a log2 fold change above 5 up to day 15. Bulk clonotypes were assigned CD4 or CD8 identity according to which sequenced CD4 or CD8 repertoire held them at higher abundance. TCRdb applied fastp at Q25 and MiXCR to the public reads, then kept only in-frame beta chains. Entries are consolidated by CDR3 protein sequence, retaining the most common genes and DNA. The V and J calls and clone size come from TCRdb's table, not from the authors' own analysis. The sample profile shows around 350,000 distinct CDR3 sequences; around a tenth of them were found once. Of the sample, 18% is held by the ten largest clones.

Relative to germline, V is missing 2 bases and J is missing 7 bases, with 9 bases of the junction outside any gene match. Taken from cysteine to phenylalanine, the CDR3 has 16 residues. The only DNA kept is the CDR3, 48 bases in frame from the first base. CDR1 and CDR2 are drawn from the germline V gene: SNHLY, FYNNEI. This specimen's treatment or condition label, interpreted: live attenuated yellow fever vaccine strain. At each blood-draw timepoint, two biological replicates of bulk PBMCs were obtained. PBMCs were isolated from peripheral blood using a standard Ficoll-Paque protocol. TriZol was used to extract RNA from bulk PBMCs, CD4 and CD8 fractions, and dextramer-positive and dextramer-negative fractions. Overall study outcomes, separate from this receptor: Most clones expanded after primary vaccination were re-detected after the booster (around 96% of CD4 and 88% of CD8), suggesting broad memory maintenance. Compared with the primary T-cell response, the secondary T-cell response was weaker but faster, peaking on day 5 rather than day 15. Computational filtering was required because FACS-sorted repertoires could contain abundant contaminating clonotypes from the bulk population. The study included only two donors, which limits how far the findings can be generalized. A small fraction of clonotypes appeared in both the CD4 and CD8 compartments, likely as a result of convergent recombination.

Regarding this clonotype: Its antigen is not yet known. Base-call qualities are not available, and no considerably larger clone is one nucleotide away.

The chain uses TRBV2 and TRBJ2-1; 9 bases in between match TRBD1. This specimen was PBMCs, taken on the day of the first yellow fever vaccination. The clonotype originates from a young man who received the YFV17D yellow fever vaccine. The DNA sequence is given as TGTGCCAGCAGTGAATTGGGGACAGGGAGGTTTAATGAGCAGTTCTTC. It codes for CASSELGTGRFNEQFF.